The present TCR beta chain was sequenced within a study of shared clonotypes between healthy human individuals. As for the study in general: Each donor contributed plates that comprised three CD4 naive, three CD4 memory, two CD8 naive and one CD8 memory. Notes on the study in general: Non-shared clonotypes showed lower generation probabilities than clonotypes common to all four donors.

Naive CD8 cells comprised CD45RO-negative, CCR7-positively selected cells, excluding terminally differentiated effector memory CD45RA+ cells. Donors included only healthy HIV-negative adults lacking recent acute infections or vaccinations. The DNA input per sorted-subset replicate PCR was 150 to 200 ng, corresponding to some 33,000 T cell genomes. The method was immunoSEQ multiplex PCR; TCRdb's version includes in-frame clones alone and lacks a portion of them. The sample carries 2 million to 2.5 million clones, approximately 95% recorded once. After removal of 3 bases from V and 6 bases from J, the junction contained 6 bases not matched to a gene. The CDR3 runs to 14 residues. Germline loops: CDR1 MDHEN, CDR2 SYDVKM. To note about this clone: Its matching antigen is unknown.

The chain has TRBV28 and TRBJ1-2, with TRBD1 matching 8 bases. This TCR came from a man aged 18-30 years in good health. The source material was naive CD8+ T cells sorted from blood. Written as DNA, the CDR3 is TGTGCCAGCAGTTTGCCAGGGGGCGCCGATGGCTACACCTTC. Encoded protein: CASSLPGGADGYTF.